The 10 T cell receptor beta chains below all came from one sample that was sequenced in a study of cytomegalovirus exposure and HLA in healthy donors. Both 60 Vbeta primers and 13 Jbeta primers went into the PCR. The data were produced by immunoSEQ multiplex PCR, yet TCRdb's version contains in-frame clones alone and is incomplete. The sample shows approximately 170,000 clones, about 71% of them seen only once. Sequences were obtained from PBMCs. Receptors were obtained from a woman aged 40 to 55 in good health and CMV-seropositive.

The chain recombines TRBV4-3 with TRBJ2-7, with 11 bases aligning to TRBD2. The CDR3 covers 16 residues. Germline CDR1 is LGHNA and CDR2 is YSLEER. Losses at the gene ends were 0 bases for V and 7 bases for J; bases not matched to a gene: 8. The CDR3 protein is CASSQDNLAGGEEQYF. Here the CDR3 DNA reads TGCGCCAGCAGCCAAGATAATCTAGCGGGAGGAGAAGAGCAGTACTTC.

As to this clone: This sample includes further DNA sequences coding for the same CDR3. V is TRBV7-2 and J is TRBJ2-5; D uncertain. V was cut by 3 bases and J by 4 bases, with 6 bases left in between. The CDR3 extends over 12 amino acids. Germline CDR1 is SGHTA and CDR2 is FQGNSA. The DNA of the CDR3 is TGTGCCAGCAGCTTCTCGGGAGAGACCCAGTACTTC. Its translation: CASSFSGETQYF.

This chain links TRBV14 with TRBJ2-5; the match to TRBD2 covers 8 bases. The trim removed 1 base at V and 5 bases at J, leaving 12 bases unmatched. This CDR3 spans 17 amino acids. Per germline, CDR1 SGHDN and CDR2 FVKESK. The CDR3 protein is CASSQARGGERQETQYF. CDR3 sequence (DNA): TGTGCCAGCAGCCAAGCCCGGGGGGGCGAGAGGCAGGAGACCCAGTACTTC.

This clone was observed once. V gene TRBV9 combines with J gene TRBJ2-3; 8 bases agree with TRBD2. The CDR3 runs 14 residues. Germline CDR1 reads SGDLS; CDR2 reads YYNGEE. V lost 2 bases, J lost 5 bases, and 4 bases stayed unmatched. The DNA for the CDR3 is TGTGCCAGCAGCGTTCCCGGGAGGGGAGATACGCAGTATTTT. It yields the protein CASSVPGRGDTQYF. The variable domain in full, completed from reference TRBV9 and TRBJ2-3, reads DSGVTQTPKHLITATGQRVTLRCSPRSGDLSVYWYQQSLDQGLQFLIQYYNGEERAKGNILERFSAQQFPDLHSELNLSSLELGDSALYFCASSVPGRGDTQYFGPGTRLTVL.

The chain is built from TRBV14 and TRBJ1-2; D gene ambiguous. The CDR3 spans 13 residues. V lost 1 base to trimming and J lost 4 bases, with 7 bases between them. Germline V gene lookup returns CDR1 SGHDN and CDR2 FVKESK. CDR3 loop: CASSQVYSYGYTF. In DNA, the CDR3 is TGTGCCAGCAGCCAAGTTTACAGCTATGGCTACACCTTC.

The genes are TRBV25-1 and TRBJ2-3, with 8 bases fitting TRBD2. The CDR3 has 16 residues. V lost 8 bases and J lost 6; bases outside the gene matches: 16. Germline CDR1 and CDR2: MGHDK and SYGVNS. The DNA of the CDR3 is TGTGCCAGCCGAAGAGGTGAAGCGGGGGCGGGGGATACGCAGTATTTT. Its translation is CASRRGEAGAGDTQYF.

The chain joins TRBV7-8 to TRBJ1-1; no reliable D call. The CDR3 consists of 12 residues. V was cut by 3 bases and J by 0 bases, with 2 bases left in between. Germline assignment: CDR1 SGHVS and CDR2 FQNEAQ. The CDR3 protein is CASSFVNTEAFF. The CDR3 nucleotides are TGTGCCAGCAGCTTCGTGAACACTGAAGCTTTCTTT.

This clone was recorded a few times. The J gene is TRBJ1-1, the V gene TRBV6-5; 8 positions agree with TRBD1. The CDR3 is 12 residues long. Germline V CDR1 and CDR2: MNHEY, SVGAGI. After removal of 6 bases from V and 8 bases from J, the junction contained 5 bases not matched to a gene. As DNA, the CDR3 is TGTGCCAGCAGAACGAGGGACAGGGAAGCTTTCTTT. It codes for CASRTRDREAFF.

The chain joins TRBV19 to TRBJ1-1; D is undetermined. The CDR3 consists of 19 residues. The V end lost 1 base, the J end lost 2 bases, and 23 bases lay between the germline ends. Germline V CDR1 and CDR2: LNHDA, SQIVND (reference sequence). The CDR3 DNA reads as TGTGCCAGTAGTATAGGCCGTACGTTTTCTGTCGCGAGAAACACTGAAGCTTTCTTT. Amino acid sequence: CASSIGRTFSVARNTEAFF.

This clone was seen a few times. The chain carries TRBV6-5 and TRBJ1-4; TRBD1 matches 7 bases. V was pared by 5 bases and J by 4 bases, with 7 bases of the junction left unmatched. The CDR3 has 15 amino acids. Germline CDR1 is MNHEY and CDR2 is SVGAGI. In nucleotides, the CDR3 is TGTGCCAGCAGTCGCATCAGGGGGATTAATGAAAAACTGTTTTTT. Translated: CASSRIRGINEKLFF.